This T cell receptor beta chain originates from a study of OX40 agonist ivuxolimab in advanced cancers. On this clone: At one end, the junction sequence differs from germline, possibly due to a read error.

TCRdb's copy holds only in-frame clones and misses some; the assay was immunoSEQ multiplex PCR. The data contain over 30,000 clones, approximately 79% of them singletons. The specimen was CD4+ or CD8+ T cells sorted from blood, collected in a trial of the OX40 agonist ivuxolimab. The TCR comes from an adult with an advanced solid tumor such as melanoma, head and neck, liver or kidney cancer.

This CDR3 reads CANSLEAGTDTQYF. The CDR3 coding sequence is TGTGCCAACAGCTTAGAGGCGGGCACAGATACGCAGTATTTT. V and J are TRBV11-2 and TRBJ2-3, with D unclear. The CDR3 is 14 residues long. CDR1 SGHAT and CDR2 FQNNGV come from the germline V gene.